This TCR beta chain came from a study of blood T cells in healthy people across ages. About the research overall: About one barcoded beta molecule per two T cells came from capture by template switching.

Study observations and caveats: Age showed a roughly linear inverse relationship with TCR beta diversity per million T cells.

The authors ran a second PCR of roughly 6 to 12 cycles using a sample-barcoded 5' primer and a J-beta primer mix. TCRdb analysed the 5' RACE reads with MiXCR anew, one entry per CDR3 protein. The sample includes 500,000 to 650,000 distinct CDR3 sequences, roughly a quarter seen only once; the top ten take over 3.5%. The CDR3 loop spans 13 amino acids. Unmatched junction bases numbered 5, after V lost 3 bases and J lost 3 bases. Germline CDR1 is SQVTM and CDR2 is ANQGSEA. This clonotype was counted ten times or more. The antigen is undetermined. The sample also formed part of further work on T cells of mothers and their children. That paper notes: Donation involved a few healthy Caucasian mothers and the six children that they had. The data showed no persistent microchimeric T cell clones.

The genes are TRBV29-1 and TRBJ2-7; 7 bases align to TRBD2. Sequencing was performed on blood. This sequence was found in a boy aged 2 to 9 in good health. DNA of the CDR3: TGCAGCGTTGATCCTAGCGGTAACTACGAGCAGTACTTC. It specifies CSVDPSGNYEQYF.